This T cell receptor (beta chain) appears in the sequencing data of a study of CD8+CD57+ T cells in acquired aplastic anemia. By flow cytometry, patients selected for sequencing had shown an expansion of CD8+CD57+ cells. Points from the study as a whole: No significant patient-versus-control difference appeared in CD8+ Simpson's diversity. Around 27 was the count of CD8+ CDR3 sequences that patients shared with controls.

The V gene's germline CDR1 is MNHNY and CDR2 SVGAGI (reference sequence). The CDR3 covers 13 residues. The V end was cut by 2 bases, the J end by 3 bases, with 7 bases between. In its sample, this clonotype was seen many times. Its target is unknown. CDR3 and TCR beta VDJ profiling relied on genomic DNA as the template. One entry per CDR3 protein results from TCRdb running MiXCR on the reads. This table holds 120,000 or so distinct CDR3 sequences, 40% found once. Sequencing used sorted CD4+, CD8+, or CD8+CD57+ T cells (not recorded which) from PBMCs. The chain uses TRBV6-6 and TRBJ1-2; no firm D call. The TCR was taken from a human donor with aplastic anemia. The CDR3 coding sequence is TGTGCCAGCAGTTACCAGAAAGACTATGGCTACACCTTC. Residues: CASSYQKDYGYTF.